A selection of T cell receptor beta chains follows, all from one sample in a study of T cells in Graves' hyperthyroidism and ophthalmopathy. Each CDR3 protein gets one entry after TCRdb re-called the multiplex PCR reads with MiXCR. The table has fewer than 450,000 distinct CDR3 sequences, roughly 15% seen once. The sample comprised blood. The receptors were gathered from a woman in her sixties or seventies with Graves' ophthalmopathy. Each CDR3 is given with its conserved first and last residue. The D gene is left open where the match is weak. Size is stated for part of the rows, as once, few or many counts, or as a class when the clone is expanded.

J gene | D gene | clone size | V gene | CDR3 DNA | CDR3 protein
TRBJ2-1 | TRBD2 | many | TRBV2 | TGTGCCAGCAGTCCACTAGCGGGAGAGGAGCAGTTCTTC | CASSPLAGEEQFF
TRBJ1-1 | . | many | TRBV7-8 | TGTGCCAGCAGTTTAGTGAACACTGAAGCTTTCTTT | CASSLVNTEAFF
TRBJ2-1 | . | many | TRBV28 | TGTGCCAGCCAGACGGGCGGGGCCAATGAGCAGTTCTTC | CASQTGGANEQFF
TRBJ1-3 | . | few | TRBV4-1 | TGCGCCAGCAGCCCCTGGCAGAACTCTGGAAACACCATATATTTT | CASSPWQNSGNTIYF
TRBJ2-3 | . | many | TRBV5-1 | TGCGCCAGCAGCCCCGTGTCTCCGGATACGCAGTATTTT | CASSPVSPDTQYF
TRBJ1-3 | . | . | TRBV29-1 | TGCAGCGTTGGGACAAGGGCTGGAAACACCATATATTTT | CSVGTRAGNTIYF
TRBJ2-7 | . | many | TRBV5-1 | TGCGCCAGCAGCTTGACTTTCAGCTCCTACGAGCAGTACTTC | CASSLTFSSYEQYF
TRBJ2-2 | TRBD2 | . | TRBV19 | TGTGCCAGTAGGACTAGCGGGAACACCGGGGAGCTGTTTTTT | CASRTSGNTGELFF
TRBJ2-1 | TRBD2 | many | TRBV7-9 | TGTGCCAGCAGCTCCTGGACTAGCGGGACCCGTGGGACCTACAATGAGCAGTTCTTC | CASSSWTSGTRGTYNEQFF
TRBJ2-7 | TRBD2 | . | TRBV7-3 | TGTGCCAGCAGCTTAATCCCGGGGGGCTACGAGCAGTACTTC | CASSLIPGGYEQYF
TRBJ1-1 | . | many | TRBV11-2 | TGTGCCAGCAGCTTCTATGGTGGGGAAAACACTGAAGCTTTCTTT | CASSFYGGENTEAFF
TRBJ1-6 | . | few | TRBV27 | TGTGCCAGCAGAGGATGGACGGATTATTCACCCCTCCACTTT | CASRGWTDYSPLHF
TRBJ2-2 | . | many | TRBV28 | TGTGCCAGCAGTCCCTGGGGGACGACGAACACCGGGGAGCTGTTTTTT | CASSPWGTTNTGELFF
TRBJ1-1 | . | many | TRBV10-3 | TGTGCCATCAGTGGCGGGGGGGAGAAAGCTTTCTTT | CAISGGGEKAFF
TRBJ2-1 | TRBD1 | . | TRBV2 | TGTGCCAGCAAGTGGGGGACAGGGGCATACAATGAGCAGTTCTTC | CASKWGTGAYNEQFF
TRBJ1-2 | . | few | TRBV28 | TGTGCCAGCAGGACAGATGTCTATGGCTACACCTTC | CASRTDVYGYTF
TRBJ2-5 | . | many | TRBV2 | TGTGCCAGTCTCAGCGGAGGGGCCCAGTACTTC | CASLSGGAQYF
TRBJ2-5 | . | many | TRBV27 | TGTGCCAGCAGTCCCCTTGGGGGGAGCTCTGAGACCCAGTACTTC | CASSPLGGSSETQYF
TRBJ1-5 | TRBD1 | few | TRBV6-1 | TGTGCCAGCGGGACAGGGATAAACCATAGCAATCAGCCCCAGCATTTT | CASGTGINHSNQPQHF
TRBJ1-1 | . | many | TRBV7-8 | TGTGCCAGCAGCCCCGGGGGGGGGACGAACACTGAAGCTTTCTTT | CASSPGGGTNTEAFF